Described below is a single T cell receptor (beta chain) sequence and its context. Antigen specificity is unknown. The sample belongs to a study of beta chain features in type 1 diabetes. In the study overall: Cell yields, gender and age were comparable in patients and healthy donors. All samples yielded around 98 million examined sorted cells.

What was sequenced were expressed TCRB transcripts, since all of the isolated RNA had been reverse transcribed. Here immunoSEQ multiplex PCR was the method, and the copy in TCRdb shows in-frame clones only, minus some. The repertoire holds around 430,000 clones, with 30% as singletons. Looked up from germline, CDR1 is SEHNR and CDR2 is FQNEAQ (reference sequence). Trimming took 5 bases from V and 0 from J; bases not matched to a gene: 5. CDR3 size: 16 residues. Study-level points and caveats: Sampled from patients, naive, central memory and Treg TCRB repertoires appeared more similar than those sampled from healthy donors.

The TCR comes from a man between 18 and 35 years old in good health. The chain recombines TRBV7-9 with TRBJ2-3; 10 nucleotides match TRBD2. The sequenced sample consisted of naive CD4+ T cells from blood. CDR3 region: CASSELAGVSTDTQYF. The CDR3 DNA reads as TGTGCCAGCAGCGAGCTAGCGGGAGTAAGCACAGATACGCAGTATTTT.